These 7 T cell receptor beta chains came from one sample sequenced in a study of blood T cells in healthy people across ages. A J-beta primer mix and a sample-barcoded 5' primer were used in a second PCR of about 7 to 12 cycles. Via MiXCR, TCRdb re-called the 5' RACE reads, giving one row per CDR3 protein. The sample has roughly 1,300,000 distinct CDR3 sequences, 55% to 75% seen once. The sequenced sample consisted of blood. The source of these receptors is a man between 18 and 35 years old in good health.

V and J are TRBV7-6 and TRBJ2-7; D remains ambiguous. Looked up from germline, CDR1 is SGHVS and CDR2 is FNYEAQ. The CDR3 has 16 residues. V was clipped by 1 base and J by 0 bases, with 13 bases between them. DNA of the CDR3: TGTGCCAGCAGCTTAGGGTCTGAGCCTTCCTCCTACGAGCAGTACTTC. As protein: CASSLGSEPSSYEQYF. Combining the CDR3 with reference TRBV7-6 and TRBJ2-7 gives the whole variable domain GAGVSQSPRYKVTKRGQDVALRCDPISGHVSLYWYRQALGQGPEFLTYFNYEAQQDKSGLPNDRFSAERPEGSISTLTIQRTEQRDSAMYRCASSLGSEPSSYEQYFGPGTRLTVT.

This chain uses TRBV20-1 with TRBJ2-3; D might be TRBD2 (7 bases). The V gene lost 0 bases and the J gene lost 2 bases, with 15 bases spanning the gap. Germline values: CDR1 DFQATT, CDR2 SNEGSKA (reference sequence). The CDR3 loop spans 16 amino acids. Here the CDR3 reads CSARDFAGAYTDTQYF. As DNA, the CDR3 is TGCAGTGCTAGAGATTTCGCGGGGGCCTACACAGATACGCAGTATTTT.

This chain joins TRBV18 and TRBJ1-2; possibly TRBD1 for D (5 bases). Germline assignment: CDR1 KGHSH and CDR2 LQKENI. Trimming stripped 3 bases from V and 8 bases from J, with 16 bases between. This CDR3 region has 14 residues. The CDR3 is CASSPDTDLGGYTF. CDR3 nucleotides: TGTGCCAGCTCACCGGACACGGACTTAGGAGGCTACACCTTC.

This rearrangement joins TRBV20-1 to TRBJ2-5, with D possibly TRBD1 on 5 matching bases. The J call is doubtful: the DNA matches TRBJ2-7 better. CDR3 length equals 15 residues. Germline V gene lookup returns CDR1 DFQATT and CDR2 SNEGSKA (reference sequence). Written as DNA, the CDR3 is TGCAGTGCTAGAGCTGTGACAGCTTCGTTACCCGAGCAGTACTTC. The encoded protein is CSARAVTASLPEQYF.

The V gene is TRBV6-2 or TRBV6-3, the J gene TRBJ2-6, with no clear D. The CDR3 contains 15 residues. From germline, CDR1 is MNHEY and CDR2 SVGEGT. V lost 7 bases and J 0 bases, leaving 10 bases between the germline ends. CDR3 sequence: CASTPLTSGANVLTF. In DNA, the CDR3 is TGTGCCAGCACCCCACTGACCTCTGGGGCCAACGTCCTGACTTTC.

The V and J genes are TRBV20-1 and TRBJ2-3, with D hard to call. The CDR3 has 14 residues. CDR1 is DFQATT, CDR2 SNEGSKA, per germline (reference sequence). Trimming shortened V by 6 bases and J by 0 bases, and 13 bases separated the two germline ends. The CDR3 is CSASDDSSTDTQYF. The CDR3 DNA reads TGCAGTGCCTCAGACGATTCTAGCACAGATACGCAGTATTTT.

The chain carries TRBV9 and TRBJ2-1, with D perhaps TRBD2 (5 bases). The CDR3 extends over 13 amino acids. CDR1 SGDLS and CDR2 YYNGEE come from the germline V gene. Trimming removed 7 bases at V and 1 base at J, with 9 bases between. CDR3 residues: CASARGSYNEQFF. Written as DNA, the CDR3 is TGTGCCAGCGCGAGAGGGTCCTACAATGAGCAGTTCTTC.